Below, 26 T cell receptor beta chains from the same sample are listed, as sequenced in a study of blood T cells in healthy people across ages. The second PCR ran about 6 to 12 cycles with a sample-barcoded 5' primer and J-beta primers. TCRdb used MiXCR to reprocess the 5' RACE reads, holding one entry per CDR3 protein. The sample records some 1.5 million distinct CDR3 sequences, about 30% being singletons. The sample consisted of blood. These receptors were obtained from a woman aged 25-40 years in good health.

This clonotype came up a few times. The gene calls are TRBV25-1 and TRBJ2-2, with D perhaps assigned TRBD1 or TRBD2 (6 bases each). The CDR3 sequence is 15 residues long. CDR1 MGHDK and CDR2 SYGVNS come from the germline V gene. V was clipped by 4 bases and J by 5 bases, with 14 bases between them. The CDR3 sequence: CASSGPGGRTGELFF. As DNA, the CDR3 is TGTGCCAGCAGTGGGCCCGGGGGCCGGACCGGGGAGCTGTTTTTT.

This clonotype was seen only a few times. CDR3 coding DNA: TGTGCCAGCAGTTTGGAGGACAGGGTAATGAGGAAACTGTTTTTT. It specifies CASSLEDRVMRKLFF. V is TRBV28 and J is TRBJ1-4, with 8 positions matching TRBD1. This CDR3 contains 15 residues. CDR1 is MDHEN, CDR2 SYDVKM, per germline. The junction had 11 bases not matched to a gene; V was cut back by 3 bases and J by 11 bases.

The chain joins TRBV15 to TRBJ1-6, with D unclear. The germline gives CDR1 LNHNV, CDR2 YYDKDF (reference sequence). Trimming removed 3 bases at V and 8 bases at J, with 8 bases between. CDR3 length equals 13 residues. The DNA of the CDR3 is TGTGCCACCAGCAGTCGACGAGATTCACCCCTCCACTTT. As protein: CATSSRRDSPLHF.

This clonotype appeared a few times. The rearrangement uses TRBV9 and TRBJ1-5; TRBD1 matches 7 bases. With V trimmed by 5 bases and J by 0 bases, 8 bases remained unmatched. CDR1 and CDR2 (germline): SGDLS, YYNGEE. The CDR3 consists of 16 residues. The CDR3 here is CASRSRGVYSNQPQHF. DNA for the CDR3: TGTGCCAGCAGATCCAGGGGGGTTTATAGCAATCAGCCCCAGCATTTT.

In its sample, this clonotype was seen many times. The chain recombines TRBV5-5 with TRBJ1-2, with TRBD1 matching 7 bases. Looked up from germline, CDR1 is SGHKS and CDR2 is YYEKEE (reference sequence). The CDR3 extends over 15 amino acids. V lost 4 bases to trimming and J lost 0 bases; unmatched junction nucleotides: 6. The CDR3 region has the DNA TGTGCCAGCAGCCCCCGGGGGACAGCTAACTATGGCTACACCTTC. Its translation is CASSPRGTANYGYTF.

This clonotype has only a few counts. CDR3 in DNA: TGTGCCAGCAGCCCGGGGACTAGATCCACCTACGAGCAGTACTTC. Translated, it gives CASSPGTRSTYEQYF. The chain couples TRBV7-3 to TRBJ2-7; 8 nucleotides line up with TRBD2. This CDR3 has 15 amino acids. CDR1 is SGHTA and CDR2 is FQGTGA in the germline V gene. Trimming cost V 5 bases and J 2 bases; bases outside gene matches: 8.

The chain uses TRBV4-1 and TRBJ2-2; TRBD1 matches 9 bases. After removal of 1 base from V and 9 bases from J, the junction contained 6 bases not matched to a gene. CDR1 MGHRA and CDR2 YSYEKL come from the germline V gene. The CDR3 is made up of 15 amino acids. The CDR3 is CASSQGAQGARELFF. The CDR3 coding sequence is TGCGCCAGCAGCCAAGGTGCACAGGGGGCGCGGGAGCTGTTTTTT.

The V gene is TRBV12-3 or TRBV12-4, the J gene TRBJ2-3, with D perhaps TRBD1 or TRBD2 (6 bases each). Trimming removed 6 bases from V and 4 bases from J, with 20 bases in between. The CDR3 is made up of 16 amino acids. In nucleotides, the CDR3 is TGTGCCAGCAGCCGAGGGGGAGGCAGCTCGGCAGATACGCAGTATTTT. Encoded protein: CASSRGGGSSADTQYF.

The chain carries TRBV3-1 and TRBJ2-1; maybe TRBD2 (6 bases). CDR3 size: 13 residues. V dropped 4 bases and J dropped 12 bases, with 16 bases sitting between them. Germline lookup yields CDR1 LGHDT and CDR2 YNNKEL (reference sequence). The CDR3 region is CASSREIRAGQFF. CDR3 coding DNA: TGTGCCAGCAGCCGAGAGATACGAGCGGGGCAGTTCTTC.

With respect to this clonotype: Since a much larger clone is just one base distant, this may be a read error. The rearrangement joins TRBV7-2 to TRBJ2-7; 11 nucleotides agree with TRBD1. The germline gives CDR1 SGHTA, CDR2 FQGNSA. The CDR3 sequence is 16 residues long. The CDR3 DNA sequence: TGTGCCGGCAGCTTAGCTATAAGGGACAGGGGGTACGAGCAGTACTTC. It yields the protein CAGSLAIRDRGYEQYF.

To note about this clonotype: A read error may explain this, as a much larger clone is one base away. The chain couples TRBV3-1 to TRBJ2-7; D ambiguous. V was trimmed by 2 bases and J by 7 bases, leaving 9 bases between them. Germline loops: CDR1 LGHDT, CDR2 YNNKEL (reference sequence). This CDR3 is built from 12 residues. CDR3 bases: TGTGCCAGCAGCCAAACAGATAATGAGCAGTACTTC. Encoded protein: CASSQTDNEQYF.

The V and J genes are TRBV10-2 and TRBJ2-5; the D is unclear. CDR1 WSHSY and CDR2 SAAADI come from the germline V gene. The CDR3 extends over 13 amino acids. Trimming pared 4 bases from V and 5 bases from J, leaving 11 bases between. The CDR3 DNA reads TGCGCCAGCAGTGGGCCGGGTCCCGAGACCCAGTACTTC. Its translation: CASSGPGPETQYF.

V usage is TRBV6-5 and J usage is TRBJ1-2; D is unclear. With 6 bases removed from V and 6 bases from J, the gap between germline ends came to 11 bases. Looked up from germline, CDR1 is MNHEY and CDR2 is SVGAGI. The CDR3 sequence is 12 residues long. CDR3 bases: TGTGCCAGCAGACGAGGTAGAAATGGCTACACCTTC. Protein sequence: CASRRGRNGYTF.

The genes are TRBV12-3 or TRBV12-4 and TRBJ2-2; 8 nucleotides match TRBD2. This CDR3 contains 15 residues. The V and J ends lost 4 bases and 4 bases, in that order; junction bases with no gene match: 5. The CDR3 sequence: CASSSTSAGTGELFF. In DNA form, the CDR3 reads TGTGCCAGCAGTTCGACTAGCGCCGGCACCGGGGAGCTGTTTTTT.

The chain uses TRBV20-1 and TRBJ2-5; D is uncertain. CDR1 and CDR2 (germline): DFQATT, SNEGSKA (reference sequence). This CDR3 region has 14 residues. V dropped 0 bases and J dropped 5 bases, with 13 bases sitting between them. CDR3 sequence: CSARDIGRWETQYF. CDR3 nucleotide sequence: TGCAGTGCTAGAGATATTGGACGTTGGGAGACCCAGTACTTC.

CDR3 DNA: TGCAGTGCTAGTCGCCTAGCGGGAGACAATGAGCAGTTCTTC. Protein: CSASRLAGDNEQFF. This sequence joins TRBV20-1 and TRBJ2-1, with 10 nucleotides matching TRBD2. The junction had 4 bases not matched to a gene; V was cut back by 3 bases and J by 5 bases. The CDR3 length is 14 residues. Per germline, CDR1 DFQATT and CDR2 SNEGSKA (reference sequence).

In this sample, this clonotype turned up a few times. The chain joins TRBV4-1 to TRBJ2-1; unclear D gene. V gave up 0 bases and J gave up 1 base, with 13 bases separating them. There are 17 residues in the CDR3. Germline-derived CDR1 and CDR2 are MGHRA and YSYEKL. This CDR3 is CASSQDGRQRSYNEQFF. The CDR3 DNA follows: TGCGCCAGCAGCCAAGATGGACGGCAGAGATCCTACAATGAGCAGTTCTTC.

Details on this clonotype: This may come from a read error, since a much larger clone is one base off. The rearrangement uses TRBV29-1 and TRBJ1-1; D is unresolved. The germline V gene encodes CDR1 SQVTM and CDR2 ANQGSEA. The CDR3 runs 15 residues. V lost 4 bases and J 3 bases, leaving 18 bases between the germline ends. The CDR3 reads CSVGPKGARYTEAFF. The DNA of the CDR3 is TGCAGCGTTGGCCCAAAAGGAGCTAGGTACACTGAAGCTTTCTTT.

This clonotype turned up a few times. The V gene is TRBV4-3, the J gene TRBJ2-3; a weak D match, TRBD2 (6 bases). The V gene's germline CDR1 is LGHNA and CDR2 YSLEER. Deletions cut 0 bases from V and 7 bases from J, with 17 bases between. This CDR3 spans 16 amino acids. The CDR3 DNA sequence: TGCGCCAGCAGCCAAGAAAGACTAGTTAGCGTTCATACGCAGTATTTT. Translating gives CASSQERLVSVHTQYF.

The chain combines TRBV12-3 or TRBV12-4 with TRBJ1-5; 7 bases agree with TRBD1. The V segment lost 6 bases and the J segment 6 bases; nucleotides outside the gene matches: 11. The length of the CDR3 is 15 residues. CDR3 in amino acids: CASSPTGVGGQPQHF. For the CDR3, the DNA is TGTGCCAGCAGCCCAACAGGGGTGGGGGGTCAGCCCCAGCATTTT.

The chain combines TRBV3-1 with TRBJ2-2; D perhaps matches TRBD2 (5 bases). Germline lookup yields CDR1 LGHDT and CDR2 YNNKEL (reference sequence). V lost 4 bases, J lost 6 bases, and 12 bases lay in between. The CDR3 is made up of 14 amino acids. CDR3 bases: TGTGCCAGCAGCCCTCTGATCGGGGCCGGGGAGCTGTTTTTT. It is translated as CASSPLIGAGELFF.

J is TRBJ2-3 and V is TRBV12-3 or TRBV12-4; 8 nucleotides agree with TRBD1. With 6 bases clipped from V and 6 bases from J, the junction kept 8 bases outside the gene matches. The CDR3 is made up of 14 amino acids. The CDR3 sequence is CASSPRGLWDTQYF. CDR3 nucleotides: TGTGCCAGCAGCCCCAGGGGGCTCTGGGATACGCAGTATTTT.

This clonotype was detected a few times. The chain links TRBV12-3 or TRBV12-4 to TRBJ2-1, with 8 bases that match TRBD2. This CDR3 spans 16 amino acids. With V trimmed by 5 bases and J by 9 bases, 15 bases remained unmatched. The CDR3: CASSVDLAGFSSEQFF. CDR3 in DNA: TGTGCCAGCAGTGTCGACTTAGCGGGGTTCTCAAGTGAGCAGTTCTTC.

The rearrangement joins TRBV5-5 to TRBJ2-2, with D unclear. Germline V lookup: CDR1 SGHKS, CDR2 YYEKEE (reference sequence). This CDR3 has 16 amino acids. V gave up 1 base and J gave up 3 bases, with 13 bases separating them. This CDR3 reads CASSLLSERYTGELFF. The CDR3 bases are TGTGCCAGCAGCTTGTTGTCGGAAAGGTACACCGGGGAGCTGTTTTTT.

This chain connects TRBV7-8 to TRBJ2-3; tentative D call: TRBD2 (7 bases). V shed 0 bases and J shed 2 bases, with 18 bases lying between them. The germline V gene has CDR1 SGHVS and CDR2 FQNEAQ. The CDR3 consists of 18 residues. CDR3 residues: CASSLAGGPGTTTDTQYF. The CDR3 nucleotides read TGTGCCAGCAGCTTAGCAGGGGGACCCGGGACTACCACAGATACGCAGTATTTT.

This clonotype came up a few times. The chain joins TRBV20-1 to TRBJ1-2; weak D call: TRBD1 (6 bases). The ends were cut back, 1 base at V and 3 bases at J, with 12 bases in the middle. This CDR3 is 14 amino acids long. Germline CDR1 is DFQATT and CDR2 is SNEGSKA (reference sequence). The CDR3: CSARGQARDYGYTF. CDR3 in DNA: TGCAGTGCTAGAGGACAGGCCCGTGACTATGGCTACACCTTC.